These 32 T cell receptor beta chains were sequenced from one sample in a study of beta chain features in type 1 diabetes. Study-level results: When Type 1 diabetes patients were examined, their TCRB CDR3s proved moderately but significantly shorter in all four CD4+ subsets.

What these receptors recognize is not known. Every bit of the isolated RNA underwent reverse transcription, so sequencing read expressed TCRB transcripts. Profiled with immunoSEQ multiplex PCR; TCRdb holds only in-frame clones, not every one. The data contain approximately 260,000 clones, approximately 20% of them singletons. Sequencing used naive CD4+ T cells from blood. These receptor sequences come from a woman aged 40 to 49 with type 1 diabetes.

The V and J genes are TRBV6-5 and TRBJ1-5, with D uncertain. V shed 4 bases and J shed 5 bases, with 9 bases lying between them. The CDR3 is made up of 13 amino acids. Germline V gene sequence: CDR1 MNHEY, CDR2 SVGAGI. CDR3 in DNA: TGTGCCAGCAGTTCCCCACGGGATCAGCCCCAGCATTTT. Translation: CASSSPRDQPQHF.

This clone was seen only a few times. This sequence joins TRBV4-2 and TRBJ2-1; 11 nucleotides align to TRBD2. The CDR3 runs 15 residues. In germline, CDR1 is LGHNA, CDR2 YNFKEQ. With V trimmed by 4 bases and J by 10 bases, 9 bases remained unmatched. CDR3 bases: TGTGCCAGCAGCCCCACTGGGGTAGCGGGAGGGGAGCAGTTCTTC. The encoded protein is CASSPTGVAGGEQFF.

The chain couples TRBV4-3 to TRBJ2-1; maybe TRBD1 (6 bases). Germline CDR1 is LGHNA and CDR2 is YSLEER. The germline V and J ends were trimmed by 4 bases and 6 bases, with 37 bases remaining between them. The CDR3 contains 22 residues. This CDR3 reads CASSREVSGLYRHDRTSNEQFF. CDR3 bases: TGCGCCAGCAGCCGAGAGGTCTCTGGGCTCTACCGGCATGACAGGACATCCAATGAGCAGTTCTTC.

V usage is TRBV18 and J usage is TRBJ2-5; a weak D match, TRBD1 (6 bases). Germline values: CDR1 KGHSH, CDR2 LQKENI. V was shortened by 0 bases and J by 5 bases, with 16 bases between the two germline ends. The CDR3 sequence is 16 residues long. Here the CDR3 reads CASSPPGAGDGETQYF. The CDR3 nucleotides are TGTGCCAGCTCACCACCGGGAGCAGGGGACGGGGAGACCCAGTACTTC.

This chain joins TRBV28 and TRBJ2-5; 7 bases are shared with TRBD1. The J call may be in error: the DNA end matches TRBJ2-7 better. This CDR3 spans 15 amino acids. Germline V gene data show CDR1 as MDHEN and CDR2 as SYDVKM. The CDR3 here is CASSAQPGQTYEQYF. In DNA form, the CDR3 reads TGTGCCAGCAGTGCGCAACCGGGACAGACCTACGAGCAGTACTTC.

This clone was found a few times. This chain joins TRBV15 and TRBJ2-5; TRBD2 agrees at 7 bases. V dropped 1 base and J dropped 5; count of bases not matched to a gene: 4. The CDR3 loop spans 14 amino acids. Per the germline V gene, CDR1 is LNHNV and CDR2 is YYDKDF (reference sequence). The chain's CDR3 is CATSRGLAWETQYF. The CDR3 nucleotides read TGTGCCACCAGCAGAGGACTAGCTTGGGAGACCCAGTACTTC.

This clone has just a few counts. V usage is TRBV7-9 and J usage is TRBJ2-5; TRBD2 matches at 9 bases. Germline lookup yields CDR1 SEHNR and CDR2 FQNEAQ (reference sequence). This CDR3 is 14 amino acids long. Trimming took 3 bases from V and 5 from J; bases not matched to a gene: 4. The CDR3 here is CASSFGLAWETQYF. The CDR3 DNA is TGTGCCAGCAGCTTCGGACTAGCGTGGGAGACCCAGTACTTC.

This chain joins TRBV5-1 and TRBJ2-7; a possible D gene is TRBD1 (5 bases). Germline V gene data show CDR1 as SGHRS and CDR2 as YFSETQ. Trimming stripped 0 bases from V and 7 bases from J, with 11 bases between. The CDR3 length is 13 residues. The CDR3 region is CASSLGGPREQYF. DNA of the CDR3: TGCGCCAGCAGCTTGGGGGGCCCGCGGGAGCAGTACTTC.

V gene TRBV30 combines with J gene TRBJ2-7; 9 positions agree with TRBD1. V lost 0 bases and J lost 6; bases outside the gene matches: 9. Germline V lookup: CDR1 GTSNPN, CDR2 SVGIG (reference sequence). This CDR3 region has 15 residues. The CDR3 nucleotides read TGTGCCTGGAGTGTATCCGGGACAGGGTTCGGCGAGCAGTACTTC. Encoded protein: CAWSVSGTGFGEQYF.

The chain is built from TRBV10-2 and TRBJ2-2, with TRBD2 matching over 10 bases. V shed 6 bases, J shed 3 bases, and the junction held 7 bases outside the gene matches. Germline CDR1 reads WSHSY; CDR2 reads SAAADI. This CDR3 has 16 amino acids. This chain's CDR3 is CASRISGGADTGELFF. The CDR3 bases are TGCGCCAGCAGGATAAGCGGGGGGGCTGACACCGGGGAGCTGTTTTTT.

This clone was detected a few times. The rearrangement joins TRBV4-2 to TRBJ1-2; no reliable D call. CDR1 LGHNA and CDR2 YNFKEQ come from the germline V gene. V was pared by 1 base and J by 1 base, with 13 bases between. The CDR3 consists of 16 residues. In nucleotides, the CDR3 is TGTGCCAGCAGCCAAGGTACAGAAGACATTAACTATGGCTACACCTTC. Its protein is CASSQGTEDINYGYTF.

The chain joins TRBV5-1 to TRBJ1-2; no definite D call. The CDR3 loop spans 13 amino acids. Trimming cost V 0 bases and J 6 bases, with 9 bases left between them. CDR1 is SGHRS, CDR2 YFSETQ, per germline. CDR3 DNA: TGCGCCAGCAGCTTGGCCCTCGGGGATGGCTACACCTTC. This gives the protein CASSLALGDGYTF.

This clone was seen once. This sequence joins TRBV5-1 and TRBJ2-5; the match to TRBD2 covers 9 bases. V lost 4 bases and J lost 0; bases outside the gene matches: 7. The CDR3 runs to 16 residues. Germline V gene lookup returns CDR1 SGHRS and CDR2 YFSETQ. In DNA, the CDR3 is TGCGCCAGCAGCCCGAAGACTAGCGGTGACCAAGAGACCCAGTACTTC. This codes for CASSPKTSGDQETQYF.

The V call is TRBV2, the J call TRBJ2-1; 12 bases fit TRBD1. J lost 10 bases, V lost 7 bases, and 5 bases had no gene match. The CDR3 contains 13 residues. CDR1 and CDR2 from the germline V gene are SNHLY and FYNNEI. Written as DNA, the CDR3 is TGTGCCAGCACTGGGACAGGGGGCGGCGAGCAGTTCTTC. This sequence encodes CASTGTGGGEQFF.

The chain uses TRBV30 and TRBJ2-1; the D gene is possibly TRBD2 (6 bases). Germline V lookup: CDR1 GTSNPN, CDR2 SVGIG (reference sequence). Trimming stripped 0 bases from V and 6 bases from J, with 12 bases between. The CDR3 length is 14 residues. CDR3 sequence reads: CAWSVGGKINEQFF. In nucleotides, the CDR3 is TGTGCCTGGAGTGTTGGGGGGAAGATCAATGAGCAGTTCTTC.

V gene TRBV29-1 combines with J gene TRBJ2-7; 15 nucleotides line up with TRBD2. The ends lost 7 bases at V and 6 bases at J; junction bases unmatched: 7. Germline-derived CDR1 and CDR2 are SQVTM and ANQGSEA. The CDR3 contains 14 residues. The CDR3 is CSGRLGLAGGEQYF. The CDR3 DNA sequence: TGCAGCGGTCGTCTGGGACTAGCGGGAGGCGAGCAGTACTTC.

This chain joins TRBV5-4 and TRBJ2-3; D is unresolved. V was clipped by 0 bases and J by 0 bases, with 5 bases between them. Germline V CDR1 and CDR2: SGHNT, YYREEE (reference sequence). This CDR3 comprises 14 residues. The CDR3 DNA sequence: TGTGCCAGCAGCTTGGAAACTAGCACAGATACGCAGTATTTT. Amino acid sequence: CASSLETSTDTQYF.

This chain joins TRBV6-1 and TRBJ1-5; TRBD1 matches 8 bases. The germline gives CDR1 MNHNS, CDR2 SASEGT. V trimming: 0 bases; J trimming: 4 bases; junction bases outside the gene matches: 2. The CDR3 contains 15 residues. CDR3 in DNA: TGTGCCAGCAGTGAAGCCTGGACAGGGAATCAGCCCCAGCATTTT. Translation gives CASSEAWTGNQPQHF.

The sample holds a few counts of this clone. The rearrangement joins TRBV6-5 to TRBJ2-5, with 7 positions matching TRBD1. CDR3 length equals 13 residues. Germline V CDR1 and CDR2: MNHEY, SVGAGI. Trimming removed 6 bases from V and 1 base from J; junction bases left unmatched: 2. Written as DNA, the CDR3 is TGTGCCAGCAGCACAGGGGTCCAAGAGACCCAGTACTTC. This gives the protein CASSTGVQETQYF.

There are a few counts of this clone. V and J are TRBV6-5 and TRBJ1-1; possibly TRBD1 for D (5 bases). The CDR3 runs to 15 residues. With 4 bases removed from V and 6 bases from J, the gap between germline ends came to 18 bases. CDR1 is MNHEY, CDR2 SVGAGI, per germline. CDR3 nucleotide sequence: TGTGCCAGCAGTTCGGCCAGGCGGGGGATGTCTGAAGCTTTCTTT. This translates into CASSSARRGMSEAFF.

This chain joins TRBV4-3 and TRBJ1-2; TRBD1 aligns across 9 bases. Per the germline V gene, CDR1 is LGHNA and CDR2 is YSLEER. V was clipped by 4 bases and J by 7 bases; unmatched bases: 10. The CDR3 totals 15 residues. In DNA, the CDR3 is TGCGCCAGCAGCCCGGTTGGGACAGGGCGTTCTGGCTACACCTTC. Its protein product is CASSPVGTGRSGYTF.

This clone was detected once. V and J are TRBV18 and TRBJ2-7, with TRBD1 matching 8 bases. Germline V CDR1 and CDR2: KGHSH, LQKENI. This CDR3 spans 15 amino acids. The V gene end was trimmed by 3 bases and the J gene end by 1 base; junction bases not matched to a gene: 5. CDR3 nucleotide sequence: TGTGCCAGCTCACCGGGGACAGGCAAGTCCTACGAGCAGTACTTC. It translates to CASSPGTGKSYEQYF.

As DNA, the CDR3 is TGTGCCAGCAGCCCATCCGGGACAGTGGGTGAGCAGTTCTTC. Its translation: CASSPSGTVGEQFF. V is TRBV11-2 and J is TRBJ2-1, with 7 bases that match TRBD1. The J segment lost 9 bases and the V segment lost 5 bases, leaving 10 bases of the junction unmatched. The CDR3 is made up of 14 amino acids. Germline V lookup: CDR1 SGHAT, CDR2 FQNNGV.

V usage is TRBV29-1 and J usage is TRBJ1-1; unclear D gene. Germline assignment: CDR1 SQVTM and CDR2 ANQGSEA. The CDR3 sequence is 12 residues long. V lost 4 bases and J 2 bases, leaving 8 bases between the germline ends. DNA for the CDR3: TGCAGCGTTGGATACGGTAACACTGAAGCTTTCTTT. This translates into CSVGYGNTEAFF.

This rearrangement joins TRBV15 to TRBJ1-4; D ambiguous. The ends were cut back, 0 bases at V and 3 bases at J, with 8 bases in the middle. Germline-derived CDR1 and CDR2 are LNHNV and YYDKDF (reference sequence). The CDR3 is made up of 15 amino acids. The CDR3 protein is CATSRDPGPNEKLFF. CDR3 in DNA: TGTGCCACCAGCAGAGATCCAGGCCCTAATGAAAAACTGTTTTTT.

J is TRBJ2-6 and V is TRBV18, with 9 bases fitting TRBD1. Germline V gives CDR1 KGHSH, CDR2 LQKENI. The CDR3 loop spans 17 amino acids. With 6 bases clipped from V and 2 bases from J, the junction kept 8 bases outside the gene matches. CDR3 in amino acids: CASSRGTGNTGANVLTF. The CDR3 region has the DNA TGTGCCAGCTCCCGCGGGACAGGGAACACTGGGGCCAACGTCCTGACTTTC. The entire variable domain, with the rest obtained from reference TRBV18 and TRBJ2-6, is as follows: NAGVMQNPRHLVRRRGQEARLRCSPMKGHSHVYWYRQLPEEGLKFMVYLQKENIIDESGMPKERFSAEFPKEGPSILRIQQVVRGDSAAYFCASSRGTGNTGANVLTFGAGSRLTVL.

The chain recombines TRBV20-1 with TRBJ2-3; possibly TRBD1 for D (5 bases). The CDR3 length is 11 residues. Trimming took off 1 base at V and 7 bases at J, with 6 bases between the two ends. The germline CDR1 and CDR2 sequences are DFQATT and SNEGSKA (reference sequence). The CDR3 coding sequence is TGCAGTGCTAGAGGACAGAATACGCAGTATTTT. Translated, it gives CSARGQNTQYF.

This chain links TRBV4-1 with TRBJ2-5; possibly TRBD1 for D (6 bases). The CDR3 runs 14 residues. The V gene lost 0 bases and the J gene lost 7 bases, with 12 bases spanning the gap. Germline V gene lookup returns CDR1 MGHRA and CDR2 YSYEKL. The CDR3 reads CASSQDQGSGTQYF. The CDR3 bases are TGCGCCAGCAGCCAAGATCAGGGGTCTGGGACCCAGTACTTC.

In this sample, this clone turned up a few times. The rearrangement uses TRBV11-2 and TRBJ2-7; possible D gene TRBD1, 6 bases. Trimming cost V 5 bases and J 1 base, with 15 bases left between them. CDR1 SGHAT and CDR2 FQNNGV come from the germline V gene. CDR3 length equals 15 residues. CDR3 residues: CASSPPTGWSYEQYF. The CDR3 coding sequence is TGTGCCAGCAGCCCCCCGACAGGCTGGTCCTACGAGCAGTACTTC. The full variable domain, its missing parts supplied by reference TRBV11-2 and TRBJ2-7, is EAGVAQSPRYKIIEKRQSVAFWCNPISGHATLYWYQQILGQGPKLLIQFQNNGVVDDSQLPKDRFSAERLKGVDSTLKIQPAKLEDSAVYLCASSPPTGWSYEQYFGPGTRLTVT.

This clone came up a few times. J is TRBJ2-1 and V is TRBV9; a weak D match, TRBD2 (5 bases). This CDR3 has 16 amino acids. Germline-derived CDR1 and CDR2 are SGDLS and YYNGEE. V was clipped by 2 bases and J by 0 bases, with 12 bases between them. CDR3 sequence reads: CASSVRGRGSYNEQFF. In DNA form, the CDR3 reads TGTGCCAGCAGCGTTCGTGGGAGAGGCTCCTACAATGAGCAGTTCTTC. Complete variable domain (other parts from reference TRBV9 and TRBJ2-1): DSGVTQTPKHLITATGQRVTLRCSPRSGDLSVYWYQQSLDQGLQFLIQYYNGEERAKGNILERFSAQQFPDLHSELNLSSLELGDSALYFCASSVRGRGSYNEQFFGPGTRLTVL.

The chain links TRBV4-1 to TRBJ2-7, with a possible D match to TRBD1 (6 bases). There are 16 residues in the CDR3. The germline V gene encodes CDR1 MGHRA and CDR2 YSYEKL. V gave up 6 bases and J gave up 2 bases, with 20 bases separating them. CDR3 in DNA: TGCGCCAGCAGTCCTGCGGTGGCCAGGGGCACCTACGAGCAGTACTTC. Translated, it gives CASSPAVARGTYEQYF.

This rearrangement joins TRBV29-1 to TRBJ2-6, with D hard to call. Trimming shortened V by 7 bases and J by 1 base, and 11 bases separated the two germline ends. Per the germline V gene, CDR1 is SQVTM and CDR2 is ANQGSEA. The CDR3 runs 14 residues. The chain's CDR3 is CSAGFESGANVLTF. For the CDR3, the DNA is TGCAGCGCCGGTTTCGAATCTGGGGCCAACGTCCTGACTTTC.